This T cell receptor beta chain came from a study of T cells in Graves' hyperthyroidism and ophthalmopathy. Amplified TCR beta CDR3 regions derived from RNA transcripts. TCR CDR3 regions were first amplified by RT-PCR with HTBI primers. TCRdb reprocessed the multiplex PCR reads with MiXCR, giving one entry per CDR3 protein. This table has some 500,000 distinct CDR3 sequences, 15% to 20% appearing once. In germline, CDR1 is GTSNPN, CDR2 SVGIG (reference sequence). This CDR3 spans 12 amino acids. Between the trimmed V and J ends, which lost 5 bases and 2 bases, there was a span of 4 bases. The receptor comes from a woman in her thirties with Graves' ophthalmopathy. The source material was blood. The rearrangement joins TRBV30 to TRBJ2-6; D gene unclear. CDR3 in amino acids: CAWRPGANVLTF. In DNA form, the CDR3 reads TGTGCCTGGCGTCCTGGGGCCAACGTCCTGACTTTC.